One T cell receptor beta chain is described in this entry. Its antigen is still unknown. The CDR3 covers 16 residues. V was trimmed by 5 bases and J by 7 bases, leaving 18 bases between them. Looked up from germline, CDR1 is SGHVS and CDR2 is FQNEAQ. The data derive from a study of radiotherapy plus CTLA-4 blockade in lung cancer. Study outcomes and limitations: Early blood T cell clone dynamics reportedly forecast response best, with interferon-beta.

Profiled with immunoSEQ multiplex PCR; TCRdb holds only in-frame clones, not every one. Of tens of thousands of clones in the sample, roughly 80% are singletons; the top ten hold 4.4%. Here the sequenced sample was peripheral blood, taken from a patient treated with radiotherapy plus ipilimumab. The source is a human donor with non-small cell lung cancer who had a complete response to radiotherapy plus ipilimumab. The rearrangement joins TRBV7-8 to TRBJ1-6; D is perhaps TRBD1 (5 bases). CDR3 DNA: TGTGCCAGCAGCCTCGGGGAGGGACTCATAAATTCACCCCTCCACTTT. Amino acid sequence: CASSLGEGLINSPLHF.